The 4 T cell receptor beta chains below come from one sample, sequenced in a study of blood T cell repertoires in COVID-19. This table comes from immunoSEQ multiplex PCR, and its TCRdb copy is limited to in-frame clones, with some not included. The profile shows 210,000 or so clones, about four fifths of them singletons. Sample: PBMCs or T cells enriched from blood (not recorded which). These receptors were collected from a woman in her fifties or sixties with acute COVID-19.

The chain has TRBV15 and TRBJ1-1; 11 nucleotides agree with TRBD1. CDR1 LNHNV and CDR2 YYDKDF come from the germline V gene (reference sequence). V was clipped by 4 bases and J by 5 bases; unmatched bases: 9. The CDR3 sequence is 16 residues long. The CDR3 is CATSKGQGAPGTEAFF. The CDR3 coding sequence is TGTGCCACCAGCAAAGGACAGGGGGCGCCGGGGACTGAAGCTTTCTTT.

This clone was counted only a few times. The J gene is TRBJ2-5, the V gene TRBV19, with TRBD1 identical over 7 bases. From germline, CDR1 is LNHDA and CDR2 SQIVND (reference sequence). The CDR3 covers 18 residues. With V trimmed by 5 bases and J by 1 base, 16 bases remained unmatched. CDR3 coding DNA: TGTGCCAGTAGTCCAGGACAGGTGATAAACAGCCTCCAAGAGACCCAGTACTTC. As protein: CASSPGQVINSLQETQYF.

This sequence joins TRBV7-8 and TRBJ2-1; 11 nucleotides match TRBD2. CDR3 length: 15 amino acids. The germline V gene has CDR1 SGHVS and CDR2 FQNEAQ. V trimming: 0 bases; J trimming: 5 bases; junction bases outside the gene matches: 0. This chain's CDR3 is CASSLAGLADNEQFF. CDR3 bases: TGTGCCAGCAGCTTAGCGGGACTAGCGGACAATGAGCAGTTCTTC.

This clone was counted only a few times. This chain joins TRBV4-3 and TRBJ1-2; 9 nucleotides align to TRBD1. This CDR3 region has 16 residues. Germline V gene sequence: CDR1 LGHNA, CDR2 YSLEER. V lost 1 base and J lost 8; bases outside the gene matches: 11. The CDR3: CASSQVRGDREGGYTF. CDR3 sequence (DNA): TGCGCCAGCAGCCAAGTCAGAGGGGACAGGGAAGGGGGCTACACCTTC.